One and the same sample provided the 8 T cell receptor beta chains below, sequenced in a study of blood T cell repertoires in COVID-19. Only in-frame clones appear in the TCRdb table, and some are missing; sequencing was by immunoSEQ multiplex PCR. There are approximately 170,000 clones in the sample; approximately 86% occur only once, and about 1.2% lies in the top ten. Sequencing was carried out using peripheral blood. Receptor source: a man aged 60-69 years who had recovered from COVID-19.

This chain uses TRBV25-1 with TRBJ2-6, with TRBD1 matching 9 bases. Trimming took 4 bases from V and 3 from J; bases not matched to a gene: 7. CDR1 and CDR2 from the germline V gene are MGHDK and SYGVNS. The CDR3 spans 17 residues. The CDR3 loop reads CASSGPGQGIGANVLTF. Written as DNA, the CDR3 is TGTGCCAGCAGTGGACCGGGACAGGGTATTGGGGCCAACGTCCTGACTTTC.

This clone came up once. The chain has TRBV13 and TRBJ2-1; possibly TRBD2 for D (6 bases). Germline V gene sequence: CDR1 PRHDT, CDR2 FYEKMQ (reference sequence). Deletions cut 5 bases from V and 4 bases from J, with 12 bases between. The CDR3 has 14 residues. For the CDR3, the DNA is TGTGCCAGCAGCGGCCGGGACTTTTACAATGAGCAGTTCTTC. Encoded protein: CASSGRDFYNEQFF.

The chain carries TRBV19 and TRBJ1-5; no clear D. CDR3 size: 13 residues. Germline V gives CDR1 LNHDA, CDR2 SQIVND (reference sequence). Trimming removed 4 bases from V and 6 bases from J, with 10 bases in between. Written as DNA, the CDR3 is TGTGCCAGTAGTAAAGGAGGGTCTCAGCCCCAGCATTTT. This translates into CASSKGGSQPQHF.

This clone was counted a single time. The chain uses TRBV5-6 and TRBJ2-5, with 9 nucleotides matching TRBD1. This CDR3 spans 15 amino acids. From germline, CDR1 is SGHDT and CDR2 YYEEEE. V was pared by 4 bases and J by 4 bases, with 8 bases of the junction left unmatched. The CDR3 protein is CASSGQGQGGETQYF. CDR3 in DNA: TGTGCCAGCAGCGGGCAGGGACAGGGAGGAGAGACCCAGTACTTC.

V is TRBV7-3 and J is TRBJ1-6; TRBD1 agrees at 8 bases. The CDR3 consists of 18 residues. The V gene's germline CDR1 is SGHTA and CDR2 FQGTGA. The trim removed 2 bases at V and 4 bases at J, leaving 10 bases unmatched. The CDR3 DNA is TGTGCCAGCAGCTTAGGAAAGACAGGGGCCGTATATAATTCACCCCTCCACTTT. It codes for CASSLGKTGAVYNSPLHF.

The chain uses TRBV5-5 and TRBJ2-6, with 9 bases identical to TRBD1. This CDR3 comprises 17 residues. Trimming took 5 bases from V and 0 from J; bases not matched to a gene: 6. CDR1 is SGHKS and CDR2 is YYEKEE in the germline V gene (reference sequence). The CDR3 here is CASRPGQGLSGANVLTF. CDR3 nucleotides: TGTGCCAGCAGACCGGGACAGGGCCTCTCTGGGGCCAACGTCCTGACTTTC.

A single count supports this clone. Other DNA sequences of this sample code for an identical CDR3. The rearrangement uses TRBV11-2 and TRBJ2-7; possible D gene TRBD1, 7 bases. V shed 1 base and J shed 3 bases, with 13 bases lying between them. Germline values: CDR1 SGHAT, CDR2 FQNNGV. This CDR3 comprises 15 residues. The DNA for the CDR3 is TGTGCCAGCAGCTTAGGTGCGGGACAGAACTACGAGCAGTACTTC. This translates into CASSLGAGQNYEQYF.

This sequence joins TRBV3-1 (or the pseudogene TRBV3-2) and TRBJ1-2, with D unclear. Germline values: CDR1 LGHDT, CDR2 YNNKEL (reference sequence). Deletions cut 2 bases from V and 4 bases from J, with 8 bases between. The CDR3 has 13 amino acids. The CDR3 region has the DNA TGTGCCAGCAGCCAATCGAGGAGCTATGGCTACACCTTC. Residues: CASSQSRSYGYTF.